This is a list of T cell receptor beta chains from one sample in a study of blood T cell repertoires in COVID-19. Repertoires were generated with immunoSEQ multiplex PCR, while TCRdb's copy carries only in-frame clones and drops some. This table holds around 150,000 clones, approximately 78% found once. What was sequenced was peripheral blood. These receptors were collected from a human donor in a cohort sampled during active COVID-19. Each CDR3 is given with its conserved first and last residue. The order of the fields is J gene, V gene, clone size, D gene, CDR3 protein, CDR3 DNA. A D gene is named only where the DNA matches it firmly. Clone size, where shown, is once, few, many, or a class for clones that have expanded.

J: TRBJ2-3
V: TRBV6-5
size: NA
D: NA
CDR3: CASSERGSTDTQYF
DNA: TGTGCCAGCTCCGAGAGGGGGAGCACAGATACGCAGTATTTT

J: TRBJ1-5
V: TRBV6-6
size: NA
D: NA
CDR3: CASTYENQPQHF
DNA: TGTGCCAGCACCTACGAAAATCAGCCCCAGCATTTT

J: TRBJ2-5
V: TRBV25-1
size: NA
D: TRBD1
CDR3: CASKGTGRGETQYF
DNA: TGTGCCAGCAAGGGGACAGGAAGAGGAGAGACCCAGTACTTC

J: TRBJ2-5
V: TRBV4-3
size: NA
D: NA
CDR3: CASSQDRGETQYF
DNA: TGCGCCAGCAGCCAAGATCGGGGGGAGACCCAGTACTTC

J: TRBJ2-5
V: TRBV6-2/TRBV6-3
size: NA
D: NA
CDR3: CASSEMETQYF
DNA: TGTGCCAGCAGTGAGATGGAGACCCAGTACTTC

J: TRBJ2-2
V: TRBV3-1/TRBV3-2
size: NA
D: NA
CDR3: CASSQVDTGELFF
DNA: TGTGCCAGCAGCCAAGTCGACACCGGGGAGCTGTTTTTT

J: TRBJ2-7
V: TRBV7-2
size: NA
D: TRBD2
CDR3: CASRSDWGGEQYF
DNA: TGTGCCAGCAGGTCGGACTGGGGGGGGGAGCAGTACTTC

J: TRBJ2-5
V: TRBV11-2
size: NA
D: TRBD2
CDR3: CASSLAPGGTQETQYF
DNA: TGTGCCAGCAGCTTAGCGCCGGGGGGGACCCAAGAGACCCAGTACTTC

J: TRBJ1-2
V: TRBV4-1
size: NA
D: NA
CDR3: CASSQITGWGYTF
DNA: TGCGCCAGCAGCCAAATCACAGGCTGGGGCTACACCTTC

J: TRBJ2-1
V: TRBV6-1
size: NA
D: NA
CDR3: CASSERTDYNEQFF
DNA: TGTGCCAGCAGTGAGAGAACAGACTACAATGAGCAGTTCTTC

J: TRBJ2-2
V: TRBV5-5
size: NA
D: TRBD1
CDR3: CASSKGQGYTGELFF
DNA: TGTGCCAGCAGCAAGGGACAGGGCTACACCGGGGAGCTGTTTTTT

J: TRBJ2-7
V: TRBV29-1
size: NA
D: NA
CDR3: CSVVRGEQYF
DNA: TGCAGCGTTGTCCGCGGGGAGCAGTACTTC

J: TRBJ1-4
V: TRBV7-2
size: few
D: TRBD1
CDR3: CASSPTGTGLEKLFF
DNA: TGTGCCAGCAGCCCAACCGGGACAGGGTTGGAAAAACTGTTTTTT

J: TRBJ1-1
V: TRBV18
size: NA
D: NA
CDR3: CASSANTGGWNTEAFF
DNA: TGTGCCAGCTCAGCAAATACGGGGGGATGGAACACTGAAGCTTTCTTT

J: TRBJ1-6
V: TRBV19
size: NA
D: TRBD1
CDR3: CASSYGATGSSPLHF
DNA: TGTGCCAGTTCTTACGGGGCGACAGGGAGTTCACCCCTCCACTTT

J: TRBJ2-7
V: TRBV6-2/TRBV6-3
size: NA
D: TRBD2
CDR3: CASSYRTSGQFPFSYEQYF
DNA: TGTGCCAGCAGTTACCGGACTAGCGGGCAATTTCCCTTCTCCTACGAGCAGTACTTC

J: TRBJ1-6
V: TRBV7-8
size: NA
D: NA
CDR3: CASSTYTGSYNSPLHF
DNA: TGTGCCAGCAGCACCTATACAGGCTCCTATAATTCACCCCTCCACTTT

J: TRBJ1-2
V: TRBV7-6
size: NA
D: TRBD1
CDR3: CASSFSTGGGYGYTF
DNA: TGTGCCAGCAGCTTCTCGACAGGGGGCGGCTATGGCTACACCTTC

J: TRBJ2-7
V: TRBV6-2/TRBV6-3
size: NA
D: TRBD1
CDR3: CASSYPRGRGYEQYF
DNA: TGTGCCAGCAGTTACCCCAGGGGGCGCGGGTACGAGCAGTACTTC

J: TRBJ2-4
V: TRBV4-3
size: NA
D: NA
CDR3: CASSQDTGGGTKNIQYF
DNA: TGCGCCAGCAGCCAAGATACAGGAGGGGGCACCAAAAACATTCAGTACTTC

J: TRBJ2-7
V: TRBV6-2/TRBV6-3
size: NA
D: TRBD1
CDR3: CASSYSTGTGEQYF
DNA: TGTGCCAGCAGTTACTCGACAGGGACCGGCGAGCAGTACTTC

J: TRBJ2-7
V: TRBV30
size: NA
D: NA
CDR3: CAWSGGPGEQYF
DNA: TGTGCCTGGAGCGGGGGGCCAGGCGAGCAGTACTTC

J: TRBJ1-1
V: TRBV27
size: NA
D: NA
CDR3: CASSLVGGLNTEAFF
DNA: TGTGCCAGCAGCTTAGTGGGGGGGCTGAACACTGAAGCTTTCTTT

J: TRBJ1-1
V: TRBV11-3
size: few
D: TRBD1
CDR3: CASSLGGQRNTEAFF
DNA: TGTGCCAGCAGCTTAGGGGGACAGCGGAACACTGAAGCTTTCTTT

J: TRBJ2-1
V: TRBV7-6
size: NA
D: TRBD2
CDR3: CASSTQPLAAGEQFF
DNA: TGTGCCAGCAGCACTCAACCCCTAGCGGCGGGGGAGCAGTTCTTC

J: TRBJ2-7
V: TRBV7-9
size: NA
D: TRBD2
CDR3: CASSEGISGRPSSYEQYF
DNA: TGTGCCAGCAGCGAGGGTATTAGCGGGAGGCCGAGCTCCTACGAGCAGTACTTC

J: TRBJ2-1
V: TRBV6-5
size: NA
D: NA
CDR3: CASSSLTSSYNEQFF
DNA: TGTGCCAGCAGTTCACTCACGAGCTCCTACAATGAGCAGTTCTTC

J: TRBJ2-7
V: TRBV4-2
size: once
D: TRBD1
CDR3: CASILVTGEGTMGYEQYF
DNA: TGTGCCAGCATTCTAGTGACAGGGGAAGGGACAATGGGCTACGAGCAGTACTTC

J: TRBJ1-2
V: TRBV7-2
size: NA
D: NA
CDR3: CASSITSNYGYTF
DNA: TGTGCCAGCAGCATTACTAGTAACTATGGCTACACCTTC

J: TRBJ1-2
V: TRBV11-2
size: once
D: NA
CDR3: CASSSRGGGGYTF
DNA: TGTGCCAGCAGCTCCCGGGGGGGCGGCGGCTACACCTTC

J: TRBJ2-3
V: TRBV19
size: NA
D: TRBD2
CDR3: CASQTISGSPTDTQYF
DNA: TGTGCCAGTCAGACCATTAGCGGGAGCCCCACAGATACGCAGTATTTT

J: TRBJ2-6
V: TRBV6-1
size: NA
D: NA
CDR3: CASSGVGGVGSGANVLTF
DNA: TGTGCCAGCAGTGGGGTAGGGGGAGTCGGCTCTGGGGCCAACGTCCTGACTTTC

J: TRBJ1-1
V: TRBV29-1
size: NA
D: NA
CDR3: CSVGQVGTEAFF
DNA: TGCAGCGTTGGACAGGTGGGCACTGAAGCTTTCTTT

J: TRBJ2-7
V: TRBV5-1
size: NA
D: NA
CDR3: CASSSTGAMSYEQYF
DNA: TGCGCCAGCAGCTCGACAGGAGCGATGTCCTACGAGCAGTACTTC

J: TRBJ2-7
V: TRBV19
size: NA
D: TRBD2
CDR3: CASSILREGGEQYF
DNA: TGTGCCAGTAGTATTTTGCGGGAGGGAGGCGAGCAGTACTTC

J: TRBJ2-7
V: TRBV6-5
size: NA
D: TRBD1
CDR3: CASSKDRRSSYEQYF
DNA: TGTGCCAGCAGCAAGGACAGGAGAAGCTCCTACGAGCAGTACTTC

J: TRBJ1-6
V: TRBV6-6
size: few
D: NA
CDR3: CASSYDKGVSPLHF
DNA: TGTGCCAGCAGTTACGACAAAGGGGTTTCACCCCTCCACTTT

J: TRBJ2-7
V: TRBV6-5
size: NA
D: NA
CDR3: CASSWASSYEQYF
DNA: TGTGCCAGCAGTTGGGCCAGCTCCTACGAGCAGTACTTC

J: TRBJ1-4
V: TRBV21-1
size: NA
D: NA
CDR3: CANTRGVYEKLFF
DNA: TGTGCCAACACGCGGGGGGTCTATGAAAAACTGTTTTTT

J: TRBJ2-1
V: TRBV3-1/TRBV3-2
size: NA
D: TRBD2
CDR3: CASSQDSGLALRDEQFF
DNA: TGTGCCAGCAGCCAAGACTCCGGACTAGCCTTGAGGGATGAGCAGTTCTTC

J: TRBJ2-3
V: TRBV27
size: NA
D: TRBD2
CDR3: CASSFFGLAGARGDTQYF
DNA: TGTGCCAGCAGTTTTTTCGGACTAGCGGGGGCAAGGGGAGATACGCAGTATTTT

J: TRBJ2-2
V: TRBV30
size: NA
D: TRBD1
CDR3: CAWKQGANGELFF
DNA: TGTGCCTGGAAACAGGGGGCAAACGGGGAGCTGTTTTTT

J: TRBJ1-1
V: TRBV7-9
size: NA
D: TRBD1
CDR3: CASSLGPGGAFF
DNA: TGTGCCAGCAGCTTGGGGCCAGGGGGAGCTTTCTTT

J: TRBJ2-7
V: TRBV30
size: NA
D: TRBD1
CDR3: CAWSVGDRGPYEQYF
DNA: TGTGCCTGGAGTGTGGGCGACAGGGGGCCCTACGAGCAGTACTTC

J: TRBJ2-5
V: TRBV9
size: NA
D: TRBD1
CDR3: CASSVDRGRFETQYF
DNA: TGTGCCAGCAGCGTAGACAGGGGGCGGTTTGAGACCCAGTACTTC

J: TRBJ1-3
V: TRBV7-2
size: medium-sized
D: TRBD1
CDR3: CASREQGYGNTIYF
DNA: TGTGCCAGCAGGGAACAGGGGTACGGAAACACCATATATTTT

J: TRBJ1-1
V: TRBV7-3
size: few
D: TRBD1
CDR3: CASSLTAGGRAETEAFF
DNA: TGTGCCAGCAGCTTAACGGCAGGGGGCCGTGCTGAAACTGAAGCTTTCTTT

J: TRBJ1-2
V: TRBV7-2
size: NA
D: TRBD1
CDR3: CASSPGGSGGDGYTF
DNA: TGTGCCAGCAGCCCAGGGGGGTCCGGGGGAGATGGCTACACCTTC